Shown below are 8 T cell receptor beta chains from a single sample sequenced in a study of low-dose radiotherapy and immunotherapy resistance in tumors. Time point noted: after trial treatment. As for treatment: LDRT plus nivolumab, ipilimumab, low-dose cyclophosphamide and aspirin (RACIN trial). Both TCRalpha and TCRbeta chains were reverse transcribed with V-gene-specific primers. TCRs were amplified for around 21 PCR cycles with a constant-region primer and V-primer adapter. One entry per CDR3 protein, called by TCRdb with MiXCR from the reads. The sample includes fewer than 110,000 distinct CDR3 sequences, more than 20% of them seen just once. Sequences were derived from PBMCs, sampled after low-dose radiotherapy plus immunotherapy. These receptors came from a male donor with prostate cancer.

At least ten counts were recorded for this clonotype. V gene TRBV5-1 combines with J gene TRBJ1-2, with TRBD1 as a possible D gene (6 bases). This CDR3 comprises 17 residues. Germline V CDR1 and CDR2: SGHRS, YFSETQ. The V and J ends lost 0 bases and 6 bases respectively, with 21 bases between them. The CDR3 is CASSLEGVGLWLDGYTF. CDR3 in DNA: TGCGCCAGCAGCTTGGAGGGGGTTGGCCTCTGGCTGGATGGCTACACCTTC. Filled out from reference TRBV5-1 and TRBJ1-2, the complete variable domain reads KAGVTQTPRYLIKTRGQQVTLSCSPISGHRSVSWYQQTPGQGLQFLFEYFSETQRNKGNFPGRFSGRQFSNSRSEMNVSTLELGDSALYLCASSLEGVGLWLDGYTFGSGTRLTVV.

At least ten counts were recorded for this clonotype. This sequence joins TRBV15 and TRBJ2-7; possible D gene TRBD1, 6 bases. From germline, CDR1 is LNHNV and CDR2 YYDKDF (reference sequence). V was pared by 0 bases and J by 3 bases, with 12 bases between. There are 15 residues in the CDR3. The CDR3 coding sequence is TGTGCCACCAGCAGAGATCCCGGACAGATCTACGAGCAGTACTTC. Translated, it gives CATSRDPGQIYEQYF.

This clonotype occurred a few times. The chain couples TRBV20-1 to TRBJ2-3, with 9 bases lining up with TRBD2. Losses at the gene ends were 2 bases for V and 6 bases for J; bases not matched to a gene: 0. The germline CDR1 and CDR2 sequences are DFQATT and SNEGSKA (reference sequence). CDR3 length equals 12 residues. CDR3 loop: CSARTSGDTQYF. The CDR3 nucleotides are TGCAGTGCTAGAACTAGCGGGGATACGCAGTATTTT.

This clonotype was counted ten times or more. V usage is TRBV5-5 and J usage is TRBJ1-6, with D possibly TRBD1 on 5 matching bases. CDR1 SGHKS and CDR2 YYEKEE come from the germline V gene (reference sequence). CDR3 length: 15 amino acids. V lost 4 bases to trimming and J lost 2 bases, with 10 bases between them. CDR3 in amino acids: CASSPDRAYNSPLHF. Written as DNA, the CDR3 is TGTGCCAGCAGCCCTGACAGAGCCTATAATTCACCCCTCCACTTT.

This clonotype was seen a few times. The gene calls are TRBV27 and TRBJ1-5; unclear D gene. Trimming took off 5 bases at V and 7 bases at J, with 9 bases between the two ends. The CDR3 extends over 12 amino acids. Germline V gives CDR1 MNHEY, CDR2 SMNVEV (reference sequence). CDR3 in DNA: TGTGCCAGCAGTCGAACACGACAGCCCCAGCATTTT. This codes for CASSRTRQPQHF.

This clonotype has at least ten counts. The V call is TRBV7-8, the J call TRBJ1-5; no definite D call. The V gene lost 3 bases and the J gene lost 1 base, with 19 bases spanning the gap. The CDR3 is made up of 18 amino acids. Germline V gene data show CDR1 as SGHVS and CDR2 as FQNEAQ. The CDR3 loop is CASSLRTAKDRSNQPQHF. Written as DNA, the CDR3 is TGTGCCAGCAGCTTGAGGACTGCTAAGGATCGCAGCAATCAGCCCCAGCATTTT.

This clonotype was observed at least ten times. V gene TRBV11-2 combines with J gene TRBJ1-3; weak D call: TRBD1 (6 bases). The CDR3 runs 16 residues. V was trimmed by 3 bases and J by 2 bases, leaving 14 bases between them. The germline V gene has CDR1 SGHAT and CDR2 FQNNGV. The CDR3 here is CASSLTQGNAGNTIYF. For the CDR3, the DNA is TGTGCCAGCAGCTTGACCCAGGGGAACGCTGGAAACACCATATATTTT. Using reference TRBV11-2 and TRBJ1-3 for the parts outside the CDR3, the full variable domain is EAGVAQSPRYKIIEKRQSVAFWCNPISGHATLYWYQQILGQGPKLLIQFQNNGVVDDSQLPKDRFSAERLKGVDSTLKIQPAKLEDSAVYLCASSLTQGNAGNTIYFGEGSWLTVV.

In its sample, this clonotype was seen a few times. The chain combines TRBV24-1 with TRBJ1-1; D remains unclear. The CDR3 is made up of 14 amino acids. V was cut by 8 bases and J by 2 bases, with 14 bases left in between. Germline values: CDR1 KGHDR, CDR2 SFDVKD. In nucleotides, the CDR3 is TGTGCCACCACTAGGGCCGGAGGAAACACTGAAGCTTTCTTT. This translates into CATTRAGGNTEAFF.